A selection of T cell receptor beta chains follows, all from one sample in a study of CD8+CD57+ T cells in acquired aplastic anemia. Each CDR3 protein gets one entry after TCRdb re-called the reads with MiXCR. The sample has about 180,000 distinct CDR3 sequences; less than 65% are singletons. The specimen sequenced was sorted CD4+, CD8+, or CD8+CD57+ T cells (not recorded which) from PBMCs. The receptors were gathered from a human donor with aplastic anemia. Both conserved end residues are part of each CDR3. The D gene is left open where the match is weak. Some rows have no size entry. The others give once, few or many, or a class for an expanded clone.

V gene	clone size	J gene	D gene	CDR3 protein	CDR3 DNA
TRBV11-2	few	TRBJ2-7	.	CASSSSGLAGYEQYF	TGTGCCAGCAGCTCGTCGGGGCTAGCCGGCTACGAGCAGTACTTC
TRBV20-1	.	TRBJ2-7	.	CSATNTYEQYF	TGCAGTGCTACTAATACCTACGAGCAGTACTTC
TRBV25-1	many	TRBJ1-1	.	CASWAGAAFF	TGTGCCAGCTGGGCAGGGGCCGCTTTCTTT
TRBV6-1	.	TRBJ2-3	.	CASGEYSDTQYF	TGTGCCAGCGGTGAGTATTCAGATACGCAGTATTTT
TRBV5-1	once	TRBJ2-3	.	CASSSGMGLDTQYF	TGCGCCAGCAGCTCCGGGATGGGACTTGATACGCAGTATTTT
TRBV7-9	few	TRBJ2-7	.	CASSSHPKVSSYEQYF	TGTGCCAGCAGCTCACACCCCAAGGTCTCGAGCTACGAGCAGTACTTC
TRBV25-1	.	TRBJ1-1	.	CASISGLPNTEAFF	TGTGCCAGCATTTCGGGACTCCCCAACACTGAAGCTTTCTTT
TRBV19	many	TRBJ1-2	TRBD1	CASSIDLGQLYGYTF	TGTGCCAGTAGTATAGATCTGGGACAGCTCTATGGCTACACCTTC
TRBV7-2	.	TRBJ2-5	.	CASSLASTEREETQYF	TGTGCCAGCAGCTTAGCGAGCACTGAAAGGGAAGAGACCCAGTACTTC
TRBV15	.	TRBJ2-5	.	CATSIPLGGKETQYF	TGTGCCACCAGCATCCCATTGGGAGGTAAAGAGACCCAGTACTTC
TRBV20-1	.	TRBJ2-5	TRBD2	CSASDRLAGGTETQYF	TGCAGTGCTAGTGACCGACTAGCGGGGGGCACAGAGACCCAGTACTTC
TRBV5-1	many	TRBJ1-6	TRBD1	CASSARQGNSPLHF	TGCGCCAGCTCCGCGAGACAGGGCAATTCACCCCTCCACTTT
TRBV24-1	.	TRBJ2-5	TRBD1	CATSDLEGQGQETQYF	TGTGCCACCAGTGATTTGGAGGGACAGGGACAAGAGACCCAGTACTTC
TRBV20-1	once	TRBJ2-5	TRBD1	CSASRTGGGLETQYF	TGCAGTGCTAGCCGGACAGGGGGCGGGTTGGAGACCCAGTACTTC
TRBV9	many	TRBJ1-2	TRBD1	CASSVDAADRFYGYTF	TGTGCCAGCAGCGTAGACGCGGCGGACAGGTTCTATGGCTACACCTTC
TRBV24-1	.	TRBJ2-2	.	CATSDLGGANTGELFF	TGTGCCACCAGTGATTTAGGGGGGGCGAACACCGGGGAGCTGTTTTTT
TRBV11-1	.	TRBJ2-5	TRBD2	CASTRDYLSKTQYF	TGTGCCAGCACCCGGGACTACCTTAGTAAGACCCAGTACTTC
TRBV20-1	.	TRBJ2-1	.	CSFAGPQVGEQFF	TGCAGCTTCGCGGGGCCCCAGGTGGGTGAGCAGTTCTTC
TRBV29-1	many	TRBJ2-1	TRBD2	CSVQLLAGGRYEQFF	TGCAGCGTCCAATTACTAGCGGGGGGGCGCTATGAGCAGTTCTTC
TRBV29-1	once	TRBJ2-7	.	CSVAGNYPYEQYF	TGCAGCGTTGCTGGGAACTACCCCTACGAGCAGTACTTC
TRBV20-1	many	TRBJ2-6	.	CSARDGAAGANVLTF	TGCAGTGCTAGAGATGGAGCGGCCGGGGCCAACGTCCTGACTTTC
TRBV12-3/TRBV12-4	.	TRBJ1-5	.	CASSLDGPQHF	TGTGCCAGCAGTTTAGACGGGCCCCAGCATTTT
TRBV11-1	.	TRBJ2-3	.	CASRPSETDTQYF	TGTGCCAGCAGACCCTCAGAGACAGATACGCAGTATTTT
TRBV7-9	.	TRBJ2-7	.	CASSWSNEDEQYF	TGTGCCAGCAGTTGGAGTAATGAGGACGAGCAGTACTTC
TRBV10-3	.	TRBJ2-7	TRBD1	CAISGTGGSYEQYF	TGTGCCATCAGTGGGACAGGGGGTAGCTACGAGCAGTACTTC
TRBV20-1	.	TRBJ2-1	.	CSARTYNEQFF	TGCAGTGCTAGGACTTACAATGAGCAGTTCTTC
TRBV5-1	.	TRBJ2-7	TRBD1	CASSLGPGQGAGEQYF	TGCGCCAGCAGCTTGGGCCCGGGACAGGGGGCAGGCGAGCAGTACTTC